Presented here are 3 T cell receptor beta chains from one specimen sequenced in a study of blood T cells in healthy people across ages. Next came a second PCR, run for roughly 6 to 11 cycles, which used a sample-barcoded 5' primer along with a J-beta primer mix. TCRdb reprocessed the 5' RACE reads with MiXCR, giving one entry per CDR3 protein. The table shows around 1,500,000 distinct CDR3 sequences, with 28% occurring only once. Specimen: blood. The receptors here all came from a young woman in good health.

This clonotype was found a few times. The chain carries TRBV27 and TRBJ1-2; 8 bases fit TRBD1. This CDR3 is built from 15 residues. The J segment lost 8 bases and the V segment lost 5 bases, leaving 13 bases of the junction unmatched. The V gene's germline CDR1 is MNHEY and CDR2 SMNVEV (reference sequence). In nucleotides, the CDR3 is TGTGCCAGCAGTGGATCGGACAGGGAGGCCAGGGGCTACACCTTC. It specifies CASSGSDREARGYTF.

There are a few counts of this clonotype. The gene calls are TRBV12-3 or TRBV12-4 and TRBJ2-1; D is possibly TRBD2 (7 bases). Trimming cost V 5 bases and J 8 bases, with 19 bases left between them. This CDR3 region has 15 residues. In DNA form, the CDR3 reads TGTGCCAGCAGTCCCAGGGGCGATGGGGGGGATGAGCAGTTCTTC. This gives the protein CASSPRGDGGDEQFF.

This clonotype has only a few counts. The chain joins TRBV6-5 to TRBJ2-7; 8 nucleotides match TRBD2. Germline CDR1 MNHEY, CDR2 SVGAGI. CDR3 length equals 15 residues. V dropped 4 bases and J dropped 0; count of bases not matched to a gene: 5. The CDR3 loop is CASSFQSGSSYEQYF. CDR3 bases: TGTGCCAGCAGTTTCCAAAGCGGGAGCTCCTACGAGCAGTACTTC.